These 19 T cell receptor beta chains were all obtained from the same sample, sequenced in a study of cytomegalovirus exposure and HLA in healthy donors. Primers included in the PCR were 60 Vbeta and 13 Jbeta primers. Generated by immunoSEQ multiplex PCR, the TCRdb table keeps only in-frame clones and is missing some. The table records around 150,000 clones, about 82% of them present only once. The specimen sequenced was PBMCs. Every receptor here comes from a male donor in good health and CMV-seronegative.

V is TRBV27 and J is TRBJ1-5; no clear D. Per germline, CDR1 MNHEY and CDR2 SMNVEV (reference sequence). The CDR3 loop spans 13 amino acids. Trimming removed 3 bases at V and 4 bases at J, with 7 bases between. The CDR3 region is CASSFYGNQPQHF. Written as DNA, the CDR3 is TGTGCCAGCAGTTTTTACGGGAATCAGCCCCAGCATTTT.

The V gene is TRBV30, the J gene TRBJ2-1; possibly TRBD2 for D (5 bases). This CDR3 is built from 11 residues. Between the trimmed V and J ends, which lost 5 bases and 7 bases, there was a span of 9 bases. CDR1 is GTSNPN and CDR2 is SVGIG in the germline V gene (reference sequence). CDR3: CAWGERNEQFF. Here the CDR3 DNA reads TGTGCCTGGGGGGAGCGGAATGAGCAGTTCTTC.

This clone has just a few counts. The chain links TRBV5-4 to TRBJ1-2, with D unclear. Germline CDR1 is SGHNT and CDR2 is YYREEE (reference sequence). V was trimmed by 4 bases and J by 8 bases, leaving 24 bases between them. The CDR3 runs 16 residues. CDR3 coding DNA: TGTGCCAGCAGCCCAGTCGGGCTGGGGATGACGGGAGGCTACACCTTC. Translation gives CASSPVGLGMTGGYTF.

V is TRBV7-8 and J is TRBJ2-7; a possible D gene is TRBD2 (5 bases). The germline gives CDR1 SGHVS, CDR2 FQNEAQ. The CDR3 sequence is 13 residues long. V lost 6 bases to trimming and J lost 2 bases, with 11 bases between them. The DNA of the CDR3 is TGTGCCAGCAGTCCAGAAGCGGCCTACGAGCAGTACTTC. As protein: CASSPEAAYEQYF.

The rearrangement joins TRBV11-2 to TRBJ2-5; no reliable D call. The J call is in doubt because the DNA end fits TRBJ2-7 better. The CDR3 has 12 amino acids. CDR1 is SGHAT and CDR2 is FQNNGV in the germline V gene. The CDR3 DNA is TGTGCCAGCAGCTTAGACGCCTACGAGCAGTACTTC. Its protein product is CASSLDAYEQYF.

The gene calls are TRBV6-1 and TRBJ1-1; D gene uncertain. Germline CDR1 and CDR2: MNHNS and SASEGT. The CDR3 loop spans 10 amino acids. V was pared by 10 bases and J by 7 bases, with 10 bases between. CDR3 coding DNA: TGTGCCATCCGGTACGTTGAAGCTTTCTTT. Its protein is CAIRYVEAFF.

The V call is TRBV5-4, the J call TRBJ2-1; TRBD1 matches at 10 bases. Germline V CDR1 and CDR2: SGHNT, YYREEE (reference sequence). CDR3 length: 15 amino acids. The junction had 5 bases not matched to a gene; V was cut back by 4 bases and J by 4 bases. The chain's CDR3 is CASSTGTGVYNEQFF. DNA of the CDR3: TGTGCCAGCAGCACCGGGACAGGGGTTTACAATGAGCAGTTCTTC.

The chain joins TRBV19 to TRBJ2-1; D may be TRBD1 (5 bases). Germline-derived CDR1 and CDR2 are LNHDA and SQIVND (reference sequence). V was pared by 5 bases and J by 5 bases, with 19 bases between. The CDR3 totals 16 residues. The CDR3 sequence is CASSPQGNYGHNEQFF. The CDR3 nucleotides read TGTGCCAGTAGTCCCCAGGGCAATTACGGACACAATGAGCAGTTCTTC.

The rearrangement links TRBV19 to TRBJ1-2; maybe TRBD1 (5 bases). The V and J ends lost 0 bases and 2 bases respectively, with 10 bases between them. The V gene's germline CDR1 is LNHDA and CDR2 SQIVND (reference sequence). CDR3 length: 15 amino acids. CDR3 sequence: CASSIDGRANYGYTF. The CDR3 DNA reads TGTGCCAGTAGTATAGATGGCAGGGCAAACTATGGCTACACCTTC.

J is TRBJ2-3 and V is TRBV5-6, with D possibly TRBD2 on 5 matching bases. In germline, CDR1 is SGHDT, CDR2 YYEEEE. The CDR3 consists of 15 residues. Trimming took off 5 bases at V and 0 bases at J, with 13 bases between the two ends. This CDR3 reads CASRPKRFSTDTQYF. CDR3 in DNA: TGTGCCAGCAGACCTAAGCGGTTTAGCACAGATACGCAGTATTTT.

The sample holds one count of this clone. The chain links TRBV5-1 to TRBJ1-4; D unclear. The CDR3 is 15 amino acids. Germline V CDR1 and CDR2: SGHRS, YFSETQ. V was pared by 6 bases and J by 7 bases, with 19 bases between. CDR3 in DNA: TGCGCCAGCAACTTCGCGAATTCACCAAGTGAAAAACTGTTTTTT. It specifies CASNFANSPSEKLFF.

CDR3 region: CASMVGVGNTEAFF. The CDR3 nucleotides are TGTGCCAGTATGGTGGGAGTGGGGAACACTGAAGCTTTCTTT. V gene TRBV19 combines with J gene TRBJ1-1; the D is unclear. Trimming took 7 bases from V and 1 from J, leaving 13 bases between them. Germline-derived CDR1 and CDR2 are LNHDA and SQIVND (reference sequence). CDR3 size: 14 residues.

This chain links TRBV28 with TRBJ2-1; 7 bases agree with TRBD2. The CDR3 covers 16 residues. The ends lost 5 bases at V and 2 bases at J; junction bases unmatched: 9. In germline, CDR1 is MDHEN, CDR2 SYDVKM. CDR3 coding DNA: TGTGCCAGCAGTCCGAGTGGGAGCGGGGCCTACAATGAGCAGTTCTTC. As protein: CASSPSGSGAYNEQFF.

J is TRBJ2-1 and V is TRBV7-3, with 7 bases fitting TRBD2. This CDR3 region has 15 residues. Germline CDR1 reads SGHTA; CDR2 reads FQGTGA. The ends lost 5 bases at V and 7 bases at J; junction bases unmatched: 11. The CDR3 protein is CASSEAGLATNEQFF. CDR3 nucleotides: TGTGCCAGCAGCGAAGCGGGGCTAGCGACGAATGAGCAGTTCTTC.

This clone was seen a single time. The chain couples TRBV4-3 to TRBJ2-2; 15 positions match TRBD2. The germline gives CDR1 LGHNA, CDR2 YSLEER. The V gene end was trimmed by 7 bases and the J gene end by 5 bases; junction bases not matched to a gene: 14. This CDR3 contains 19 residues. CDR3 coding DNA: TGCGCCAGCACTCCCACCCGCGGGACTAGCGGGGGGAAAACCGGGGAGCTGTTTTTT. It encodes CASTPTRGTSGGKTGELFF.

This clone has more than one count but fewer than ten. The genes are TRBV29-1 and TRBJ1-1; maybe TRBD1 (5 bases). The CDR3 has 14 residues. The germline V gene has CDR1 SQVTM and CDR2 ANQGSEA. V lost 0 bases, J lost 4 bases, and 12 bases lay in between. This chain's CDR3 is CSVEEEGRVTEAFF. DNA of the CDR3: TGCAGCGTTGAAGAGGAGGGGCGGGTCACTGAAGCTTTCTTT.

The CDR3 is CASSYGQSSGNTIYF. CDR3 bases: TGTGCCAGCAGTTACGGACAAAGCTCTGGAAACACCATATATTTT. J is TRBJ1-3 and V is TRBV6-6; maybe TRBD1 (5 bases). V was trimmed by 2 bases and J by 0 bases, leaving 8 bases between them. The CDR3 runs 15 residues. Germline CDR1 MNHNY, CDR2 SVGAGI (reference sequence).

The rearrangement links TRBV27 to TRBJ1-1; tentatively, D is TRBD1 (6 bases). The V end lost 8 bases, the J end lost 2 bases, and 15 bases lay between the germline ends. This CDR3 region has 14 residues. Per the germline V gene, CDR1 is MNHEY and CDR2 is SMNVEV (reference sequence). The CDR3 nucleotides are TGTGCCAGCCGCCTGAACAGGGACAACACTGAAGCTTTCTTT. This codes for CASRLNRDNTEAFF.

This clone was seen once. The CDR3 loop reads CASSLAGTGSNTIYF. The CDR3 DNA reads as TGTGCCAGCAGTTTGGCCGGGACAGGGTCAAACACCATATATTTT. This chain uses TRBV6-6 with TRBJ1-3, with 9 bases identical to TRBD1. CDR1 is MNHNY and CDR2 is SVGAGI in the germline V gene (reference sequence). V lost 4 bases and J lost 6; bases outside the gene matches: 7. The CDR3 sequence is 15 residues long.